This T cell receptor (beta chain) comes out of a study of response to subunit inactivated influenza vaccine. Study conclusions and caveats: Authors suggested that a seasonal influenza vaccination recruits few new T cells each time.

TCRdb analysed the RT-PCR reads with MiXCR anew, one entry per CDR3 protein. The data show fewer than 600,000 distinct CDR3 sequences, approximately 7.2% seen once. This clonotype has more than one count but fewer than ten. No antigen is known for it. The germline V gene encodes CDR1 SGHRS and CDR2 YFSETQ. The junction had 6 bases not matched to a gene; V was cut back by 0 bases and J by 6 bases. This CDR3 region has 15 residues. The chain recombines TRBV5-1 with TRBJ2-1, with TRBD2 matching over 7 bases. The sample was PBMCs from blood, taken less than 30 months after vaccination. The source is a man aged 45-69 years who received an inactivated influenza vaccine. The CDR3 region has the DNA TGCGCCAGCAGCTTGGCCCCGACTAGCTTCAATGAGCAGTTCTTC. This codes for CASSLAPTSFNEQFF. Using reference TRBV5-1 and TRBJ2-1 for the parts outside the CDR3, the full variable domain is KAGVTQTPRYLIKTRGQQVTLSCSPISGHRSVSWYQQTPGQGLQFLFEYFSETQRNKGNFPGRFSGRQFSNSRSEMNVSTLELGDSALYLCASSLAPTSFNEQFFGPGTRLTVL.